This TCR beta chain comes out of a study of shared clonotypes between healthy human individuals. Regarding the study as a whole: Against clonotypes common to all four donors, non-shared ones had lower generation probabilities. Shared across several donors were 4% to 5% of the naive CD4 clonotypes.

This clone was counted only a few times. Its antigen remains unknown. Some clones are missing from TCRdb's copy, which holds only in-frame ones; the method was immunoSEQ multiplex PCR. Altogether some 89,000 clones are present, roughly two thirds being singletons, with the ten largest covering more than 40%. HIV-negative, healthy adults without recent acute infections or vaccinations were the donors. CD8 memory merged CD45RO+ cells and CCR7-negative CD45RA+ TemRA cells into one population. Between the trimmed V and J ends, which lost 7 bases and 11 bases, there was a span of 15 bases. Germline-derived CDR1 and CDR2 are SQVTM and ANQGSEA. There are 11 residues in the CDR3.

The receptor's source is a man aged 25 to 45 in good health. Sequences were obtained from memory CD8+ T cells sorted from blood. As to subset: CD45RO+ cells pooled with CCR7-negative TemRA cells. The chain uses TRBV29-1 and TRBJ2-1; D perhaps matches TRBD2 (5 bases). CDR3 sequence: CSGIELGKQFF. Here the CDR3 DNA reads TGCAGCGGGATAGAACTAGGAAAGCAGTTCTTC.